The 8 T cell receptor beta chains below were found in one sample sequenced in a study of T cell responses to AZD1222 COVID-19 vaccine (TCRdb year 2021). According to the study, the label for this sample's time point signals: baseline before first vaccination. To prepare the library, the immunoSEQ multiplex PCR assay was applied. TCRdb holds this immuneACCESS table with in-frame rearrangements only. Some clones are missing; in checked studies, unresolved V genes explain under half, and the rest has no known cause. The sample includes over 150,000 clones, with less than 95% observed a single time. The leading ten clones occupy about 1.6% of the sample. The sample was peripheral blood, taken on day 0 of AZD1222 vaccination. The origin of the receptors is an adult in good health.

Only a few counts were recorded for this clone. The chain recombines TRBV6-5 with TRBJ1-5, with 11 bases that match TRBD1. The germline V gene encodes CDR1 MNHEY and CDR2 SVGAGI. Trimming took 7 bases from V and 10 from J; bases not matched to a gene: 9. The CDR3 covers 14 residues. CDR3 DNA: TGTGCCAGCAAAACCGGGACAGGGGGTTCACCCCAGCATTTT. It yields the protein CASKTGTGGSPQHF.

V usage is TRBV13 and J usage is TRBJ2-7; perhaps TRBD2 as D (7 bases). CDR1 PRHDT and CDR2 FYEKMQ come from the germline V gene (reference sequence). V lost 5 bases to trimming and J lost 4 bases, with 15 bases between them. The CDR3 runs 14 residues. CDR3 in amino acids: CASSPRRGGYEQYF. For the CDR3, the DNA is TGTGCCAGCAGCCCTCGAAGGGGGGGTTACGAGCAGTACTTC. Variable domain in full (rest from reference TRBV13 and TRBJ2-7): AAGVIQSPRHLIKEKRETATLKCYPIPRHDTVYWYQQGPGQDPQFLISFYEKMQSDKGSIPDRFSAQQFSDYHSELNMSSLELGDSALYFCASSPRRGGYEQYFGPGTRLTVT.

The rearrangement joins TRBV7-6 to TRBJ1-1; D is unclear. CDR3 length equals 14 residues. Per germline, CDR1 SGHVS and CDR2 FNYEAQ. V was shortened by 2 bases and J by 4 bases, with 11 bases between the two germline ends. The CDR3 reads CASSLRQPPTEAFF. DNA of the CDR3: TGTGCCAGCAGCTTAAGGCAGCCACCCACTGAAGCTTTCTTT.

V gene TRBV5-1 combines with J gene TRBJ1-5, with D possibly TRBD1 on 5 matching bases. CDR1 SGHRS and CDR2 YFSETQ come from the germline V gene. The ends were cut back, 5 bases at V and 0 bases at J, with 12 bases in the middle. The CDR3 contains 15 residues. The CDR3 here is CASSPGGNSNQPQHF. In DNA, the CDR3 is TGCGCCAGCAGTCCGGGGGGAAATAGCAATCAGCCCCAGCATTTT.

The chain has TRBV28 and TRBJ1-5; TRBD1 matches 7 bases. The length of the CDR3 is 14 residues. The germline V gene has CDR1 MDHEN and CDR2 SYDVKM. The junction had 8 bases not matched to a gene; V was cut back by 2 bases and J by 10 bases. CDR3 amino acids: CASSLRTGASPQHF. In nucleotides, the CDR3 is TGTGCCAGCAGTTTAAGGACAGGCGCTTCTCCCCAGCATTTT.

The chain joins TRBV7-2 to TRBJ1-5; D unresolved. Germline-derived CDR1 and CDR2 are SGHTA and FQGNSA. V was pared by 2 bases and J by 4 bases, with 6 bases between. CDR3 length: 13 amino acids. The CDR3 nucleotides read TGTGCCAGCAGCTTAAGAGGAAATCAGCCCCAGCATTTT. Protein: CASSLRGNQPQHF.

CDR3 sequence (DNA): TGTGCCAGCAAATTGAATTCTGGAAACACCATATATTTT. It is translated as CASKLNSGNTIYF. The chain uses TRBV7-8 and TRBJ1-3; D is unresolved. Germline loops: CDR1 SGHVS, CDR2 FQNEAQ. The length of the CDR3 is 13 residues. V dropped 7 bases and J dropped 1 base, with 8 bases sitting between them.

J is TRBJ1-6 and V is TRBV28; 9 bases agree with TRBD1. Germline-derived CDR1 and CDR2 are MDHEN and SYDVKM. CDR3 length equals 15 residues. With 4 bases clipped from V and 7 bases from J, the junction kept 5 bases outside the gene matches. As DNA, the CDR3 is TGTGCCAGCAGTTCCACAGGGGGCAGGAATTCACCCCTCCACTTT. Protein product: CASSSTGGRNSPLHF.